Listed here is a single T cell receptor beta chain. The naive CD8 population came from CD45RO-negative cells selected for CCR7, without terminally differentiated effector memory CD45RA+ cells. Measured with immunoSEQ multiplex PCR; TCRdb has only the in-frame clones, and not every one. Here the sample spans about 2 million clones, less than 95% being singletons. V dropped 6 bases and J dropped 3 bases, with 6 bases sitting between them. CDR1 is MDHEN and CDR2 is SYDVKM in the germline V gene. There are 12 residues in the CDR3. This sample was taken from a study of shared clonotypes between healthy human individuals. Study-level background: The donor pool was made up of two women and three men aged 18 to 49.

This rearrangement joins TRBV28 to TRBJ1-3; the D is unclear. The sample taken for sequencing was naive CD8+ T cells sorted from blood. The clonotype originates from a man between 18 and 29 years old in good health. CDR3 sequence: CASRGGGNTIYF. CDR3 coding DNA: TGTGCCAGCAGGGGCGGTGGAAACACCATATATTTT.